This T cell receptor beta chain stems from a study of memory B cells and T cells in multiple sclerosis. CFSE-dim autoproliferating and CFSE-high non-proliferating T cells from unstimulated culture were sequenced separately. Roughly 5.2x10^7 CFSE-labeled PBMCs were cultured six to seven days unstimulated, then replicate wells were pooled. Worth noting for this clone: The antigen is unknown.

Germline V CDR1 and CDR2: SGDLS, YYNGEE. The CDR3 is made up of 14 amino acids. Trimming pared 0 bases from V and 8 bases from J, leaving 9 bases between. TCRdb keeps only in-frame clones here, not all; method: immunoSEQ multiplex PCR. The table includes about 32,000 clones, roughly 88% detected once. This TCR derives from a human donor with multiple sclerosis. The V call is TRBV9, the J call TRBJ1-6; D gene uncertain. Material for sequencing was PBMCs from blood kept in culture. The CDR3: CASSVGGFDSPLHF. CDR3 nucleotides: TGTGCCAGCAGCGTAGGGGGATTTGATTCACCCCTCCACTTT.